This T cell receptor (beta chain) was obtained from a study of T-cell memory formation after mild COVID-19. Libraries for TCRalpha and TCRbeta carried sample barcodes and unique molecular identifiers via 5'RACE. TCRdb fed the 5' RACE reads into MiXCR, producing one record per CDR3 protein. The table has 430,000 or so distinct CDR3 sequences, roughly 25% seen once; the top ten hold around 12%. A remark on this clonotype: The antigen remains unidentified.

Study conclusions and caveats: The CD4+ clones that contracted clustered mainly within CM and EM, and the CD8+ clones concentrated in EMRA.

The CDR3 is 14 amino acids. The chain combines TRBV21-1 with TRBJ1-4; the D segment call TRBD1 is taken from the table without a DNA check. TRBV21-1 represents a pseudogene. Source material: PBMCs or a T cell subset sorted from them (not recorded which). This TCR was recovered from an adult woman who had mild COVID-19 (a few samples of this study predate the infection). Cell type and time point are not known. This CDR3 reads CASGRGDRDEKLFF. In DNA, the CDR3 is TGTGCCAGCGGGCGAGGAGACAGGGACGAAAAACTGTTTTTT.